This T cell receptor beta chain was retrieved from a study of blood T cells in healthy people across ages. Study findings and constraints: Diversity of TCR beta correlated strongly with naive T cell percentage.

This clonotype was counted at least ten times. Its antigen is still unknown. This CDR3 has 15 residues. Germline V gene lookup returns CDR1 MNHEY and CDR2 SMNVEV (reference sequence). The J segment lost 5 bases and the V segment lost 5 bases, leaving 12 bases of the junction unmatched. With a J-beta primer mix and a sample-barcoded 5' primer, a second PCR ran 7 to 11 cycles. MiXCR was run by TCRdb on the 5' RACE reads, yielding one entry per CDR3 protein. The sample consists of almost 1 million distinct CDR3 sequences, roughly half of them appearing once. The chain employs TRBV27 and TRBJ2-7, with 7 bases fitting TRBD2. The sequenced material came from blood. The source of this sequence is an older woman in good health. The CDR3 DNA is TGTGCCAGCAGTATCCTCGGTGCGGGAGATAACGAGCAGTACTTC. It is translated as CASSILGAGDNEQYF.